This T cell receptor beta chain was sequenced for a study of T cell responses to AZD1222 COVID-19 vaccine. Regarding the study as a whole: Sampling that yielded the repertoires occurred only after the peak T cell response.

The data were produced by immunoSEQ multiplex PCR, yet TCRdb's version contains in-frame clones alone and is incomplete. The sample lists some 130,000 clones; approximately 90% were seen once. This clone was detected only once. What it recognizes is unknown. This CDR3 has 13 amino acids. V was shortened by 3 bases and J by 7 bases, with 8 bases between the two germline ends. Germline-derived CDR1 and CDR2 are SGDLS and YYNGEE. The TCR originated in an adult in good health. The chain employs TRBV9 and TRBJ1-6; D gene ambiguous. The source material was peripheral blood, sampled on day 0 of AZD1222 vaccination. The CDR3, as DNA: TGTGCCAGCAGCGGCTCGGGGAATTCACCCCTCCACTTT. Protein: CASSGSGNSPLHF.